Following are 31 T cell receptor beta chains from one sample sequenced in a study of blood T cell repertoires in COVID-19. The method was immunoSEQ multiplex PCR; TCRdb's version includes in-frame clones alone and lacks a portion of them. Of 250,000 to 300,000 clones listed, 86% are singletons. The sample comprised peripheral blood. The receptor source for this set is a man aged 25 to 40 with active or convalescent COVID-19.

The chain joins TRBV10-3 to TRBJ2-3, with D tentatively TRBD2 (5 bases). The length of the CDR3 is 14 residues. Germline CDR1 is ENHRY and CDR2 is SYGVKD. V lost 7 bases, J lost 4 bases, and 15 bases lay in between. Written as DNA, the CDR3 is TGTGCCATCACTGGCCGGGGTGACGCAGATACGCAGTATTTT. It is translated as CAITGRGDADTQYF.

The J gene is TRBJ1-6, the V gene TRBV27; 9 nucleotides agree with TRBD1. The germline V gene has CDR1 MNHEY and CDR2 SMNVEV (reference sequence). This CDR3 region has 14 residues. V trimming: 4 bases; J trimming: 11 bases; junction bases outside the gene matches: 6. The CDR3 nucleotides are TGTGCCAGCAGTTCCGGACAGGGGTTTCCACCCCTCCACTTT. It yields the protein CASSSGQGFPPLHF.

The chain couples TRBV3-1 (or the pseudogene TRBV3-2) to TRBJ1-2; D is undetermined. The CDR3 is 15 residues long. Germline V lookup: CDR1 LGHDT, CDR2 YNNKEL (reference sequence). V lost 2 bases to trimming and J lost 4 bases, with 14 bases between them. DNA for the CDR3: TGTGCCAGCAGCCAATTCTCCTCGGGAATCTATGGCTACACCTTC. Translated, it gives CASSQFSSGIYGYTF.

The V and J genes are TRBV28 and TRBJ1-4; TRBD1 aligns across 7 bases. Germline assignment: CDR1 MDHEN and CDR2 SYDVKM. The junction had 3 bases not matched to a gene; V was cut back by 5 bases and J by 0 bases. The CDR3 loop spans 15 amino acids. The CDR3 here is CASSLQGTTNEKLFF. DNA for the CDR3: TGTGCCAGCAGTCTACAGGGGACAACTAATGAAAAACTGTTTTTT.

The chain uses TRBV7-7 and TRBJ2-1; D might be TRBD1 (6 bases). The CDR3 consists of 16 residues. From germline, CDR1 is SSHAT and CDR2 FNYEAQ (reference sequence). V dropped 5 bases and J dropped 0 bases, with 14 bases sitting between them. The CDR3 spells CASSQRLTGSYNEQFF. In DNA, the CDR3 is TGTGCCAGCAGCCAAAGGCTGACAGGCTCCTACAATGAGCAGTTCTTC. Variable domain in full (rest from reference TRBV7-7 and TRBJ2-1): GAGVSQSPRYKVTKRGQDVTLRCDPISSHATLYWYQQALGQGPEFLTYFNYEAQPDKSGLPSDRFSAERPEGSISTLTIQRTEQRDSAMYRCASSQRLTGSYNEQFFGPGTRLTVL.

The V call is TRBV18, the J call TRBJ2-1; a weak D match, TRBD1 (5 bases). The germline CDR1 and CDR2 sequences are KGHSH and LQKENI. The germline V and J ends were trimmed by 0 bases and 3 bases, with 9 bases remaining between them. The CDR3 has 15 amino acids. CDR3 nucleotide sequence: TGTGCCAGCTCACCACCCCGCCAGGGCTACAATGAGCAGTTCTTC. Translated, it gives CASSPPRQGYNEQFF.

The V and J genes are TRBV7-2 and TRBJ1-2; TRBD1 agrees at 12 bases. The CDR3 has 15 residues. Germline-derived CDR1 and CDR2 are SGHTA and FQGNSA. V lost 5 bases and J lost 5; bases outside the gene matches: 6. The CDR3 bases are TGTGCCAGCAGCGAGGGACAGGGGGCGCTATATGGCTACACCTTC. It yields the protein CASSEGQGALYGYTF.

This chain links TRBV9 with TRBJ1-2, with TRBD1 as a possible D gene (6 bases). The CDR3 covers 14 residues. Germline values: CDR1 SGDLS, CDR2 YYNGEE. Between the trimmed V and J ends, which lost 7 bases and 4 bases, there was a span of 17 bases. The CDR3 loop is CASAVGQDSYGYTF. The DNA of the CDR3 is TGTGCCAGCGCAGTGGGACAAGACAGCTATGGCTACACCTTC.

This clone was picked up one time. This chain joins TRBV7-2 and TRBJ2-1; D uncertain. The V gene's germline CDR1 is SGHTA and CDR2 FQGNSA. Trimming cost V 3 bases and J 10 bases, with 10 bases left between them. The CDR3 contains 12 residues. This CDR3 is CASSFFGAEQFF. The CDR3 DNA follows: TGTGCCAGCAGCTTCTTTGGTGCGGAGCAGTTCTTC.

V usage is TRBV4-2 and J usage is TRBJ1-3; possibly TRBD1 for D (5 bases). This CDR3 region has 16 residues. V lost 0 bases to trimming and J lost 4 bases, with 13 bases between them. Per the germline V gene, CDR1 is LGHNA and CDR2 is YNFKEQ. This CDR3 reads CASSQDKGRTGNTIYF. The DNA of the CDR3 is TGTGCCAGCAGCCAAGATAAGGGGCGCACGGGAAACACCATATATTTT.

J is TRBJ2-7 and V is TRBV13; 15 bases align to TRBD2. Losses at the gene ends were 4 bases for V and 4 bases for J; bases not matched to a gene: 11. CDR3 size: 18 residues. Germline CDR1 PRHDT, CDR2 FYEKMQ (reference sequence). The CDR3 DNA sequence: TGTGCCAGCAGCTCACGAGATTCGGGACTAGCGGGGGGATACGAGCAGTACTTC. Encoded protein: CASSSRDSGLAGGYEQYF. Supplemented by reference TRBV13 and TRBJ2-7, the full variable domain reads AAGVIQSPRHLIKEKRETATLKCYPIPRHDTVYWYQQGPGQDPQFLISFYEKMQSDKGSIPDRFSAQQFSDYHSELNMSSLELGDSALYFCASSSRDSGLAGGYEQYFGPGTRLTVT.

Comments on this clone: This CDR3 is also generated by other DNA sequences in the sample. The chain carries TRBV19 and TRBJ1-5, with D possibly TRBD1 on 5 matching bases. The length of the CDR3 is 14 residues. Germline V gene lookup returns CDR1 LNHDA and CDR2 SQIVND (reference sequence). V was shortened by 5 bases and J by 2 bases, with 10 bases between the two germline ends. CDR3 bases: TGTGCCAGTAGTCTCCAGGGTGGCAATCAGCCCCAGCATTTT. Amino acids: CASSLQGGNQPQHF.

On this clone itself: Other nucleotide sequences in the sample specify the same CDR3. The V call is TRBV27, the J call TRBJ2-3, with D possibly TRBD2 on 5 matching bases. This CDR3 is built from 15 residues. Trimming pared 5 bases from V and 0 bases from J, leaving 12 bases between. CDR1 and CDR2 (germline): MNHEY, SMNVEV (reference sequence). In nucleotides, the CDR3 is TGTGCCAGCAGTCCGCTCGGCGGGAGCACAGATACGCAGTATTTT. Its protein product is CASSPLGGSTDTQYF.

The genes are TRBV7-9 and TRBJ2-7, with D possibly TRBD1 on 5 matching bases. The CDR3 covers 14 residues. Trimming removed 0 bases from V and 3 bases from J, with 9 bases in between. Germline values: CDR1 SEHNR, CDR2 FQNEAQ (reference sequence). This CDR3 reads CASSLATGNYEQYF. CDR3 in DNA: TGTGCCAGCAGCTTAGCTACAGGCAACTACGAGCAGTACTTC.

The V gene is TRBV10-2, the J gene TRBJ2-3, with TRBD2 matching over 9 bases. CDR1 is WSHSY and CDR2 is SAAADI in the germline V gene. V dropped 5 bases and J dropped 1; count of bases not matched to a gene: 7. The CDR3 loop spans 16 amino acids. The CDR3 bases are TGCGCCAGCAGTAAGGCTAGCGGGGTGGGCACAGATACGCAGTATTTT. This translates into CASSKASGVGTDTQYF.

This clone was observed a single time. The chain combines TRBV2 with TRBJ1-4; maybe TRBD1 (5 bases). V was shortened by 8 bases and J by 0 bases, with 10 bases between the two germline ends. This CDR3 comprises 14 residues. Germline values: CDR1 SNHLY, CDR2 FYNNEI. The CDR3, as DNA: TGTGCCAGCCGGCAGGGTCCAACTAATGAAAAACTGTTTTTT. It yields the protein CASRQGPTNEKLFF.

This clone was seen a single time. CDR3 residues: CASSQSSTNEQFF. The CDR3 DNA reads as TGTGCCAGTAGCCAATCCAGTACCAATGAGCAGTTCTTC. The J gene is TRBJ2-1, the V gene TRBV19, with D unclear. Per germline, CDR1 LNHDA and CDR2 SQIVND (reference sequence). V lost 6 bases, J lost 6 bases, and 12 bases lay in between. This CDR3 contains 13 residues.

The chain couples TRBV29-1 to TRBJ2-1; 7 bases match TRBD2. Trimming took 3 bases from V and 4 from J; bases not matched to a gene: 3. Germline values: CDR1 SQVTM, CDR2 ANQGSEA. The CDR3 runs 13 residues. The CDR3 region is CSVEGLKYNEQFF. The CDR3 DNA reads TGCAGCGTTGAGGGACTAAAGTACAATGAGCAGTTCTTC.

This chain links TRBV18 with TRBJ2-7; possibly TRBD2 for D (5 bases). The V gene's germline CDR1 is KGHSH and CDR2 LQKENI. The V end was cut by 6 bases, the J end by 9 bases, with 24 bases between. This CDR3 is 15 amino acids long. The CDR3, as DNA: TGTGCCAGCTCGAGGGCATCTGCGACCGGGGTCGGGCAGTACTTC. It is translated as CASSRASATGVGQYF.

This chain links TRBV12-3 or TRBV12-4 with TRBJ1-2; the D is unclear. The CDR3 sequence is 12 residues long. Trimming left V 6 bases short and J 6 bases short, with 11 bases between. CDR3 sequence (DNA): TGTGCCAGCAGGTCAACCCCTAATGGCTACACCTTC. Translating gives CASRSTPNGYTF.

V and J are TRBV6-1 and TRBJ2-7, with D uncertain. CDR1 and CDR2 from the germline V gene are MNHNS and SASEGT. CDR3 size: 13 residues. Between the trimmed V and J ends, which lost 1 base and 2 bases, there was a span of 6 bases. CDR3 sequence (DNA): TGTGCCAGCAGTGAAGGTCAGACCTACGAGCAGTACTTC. Translation: CASSEGQTYEQYF.

V usage is TRBV9 and J usage is TRBJ2-2; TRBD1 aligns across 9 bases. The CDR3 extends over 16 amino acids. With V trimmed by 0 bases and J by 6 bases, 6 bases remained unmatched. The germline V gene has CDR1 SGDLS and CDR2 YYNGEE. CDR3 sequence: CASSVGQGEFAGELFF. The CDR3 DNA follows: TGTGCCAGCAGCGTAGGACAGGGGGAGTTCGCCGGGGAGCTGTTTTTT. Full variable domain (remainder filled in from reference TRBV9 and TRBJ2-2): DSGVTQTPKHLITATGQRVTLRCSPRSGDLSVYWYQQSLDQGLQFLIQYYNGEERAKGNILERFSAQQFPDLHSELNLSSLELGDSALYFCASSVGQGEFAGELFFGEGSRLTVL.

The V and J genes are TRBV7-8 and TRBJ2-1, with 7 bases aligning to TRBD1. CDR3 size: 15 residues. V lost 5 bases, J lost 1 base, and 5 bases stayed unmatched. Per the germline V gene, CDR1 is SGHVS and CDR2 is FQNEAQ. The CDR3 here is CASSPRGQSYNEQFF. CDR3 sequence (DNA): TGTGCCAGCAGCCCTAGGGGACAGTCCTACAATGAGCAGTTCTTC.

The chain has TRBV13 and TRBJ2-7, with D perhaps matching TRBD1 (5 bases). Germline assignment: CDR1 PRHDT and CDR2 FYEKMQ (reference sequence). Trimming removed 5 bases from V and 0 bases from J, with 14 bases in between. This CDR3 has 15 residues. The CDR3 protein is CASSGQGISSYEQYF. DNA for the CDR3: TGTGCCAGCAGCGGGCAGGGTATAAGCTCCTACGAGCAGTACTTC.

V gene TRBV5-1 combines with J gene TRBJ1-6, with TRBD1 matching over 10 bases. The junction had 1 base not matched to a gene; V was cut back by 0 bases and J by 7 bases. The length of the CDR3 is 15 residues. Germline values: CDR1 SGHRS, CDR2 YFSETQ. The CDR3 loop is CASSLGGQGNSPLHF. The CDR3 DNA is TGCGCCAGCAGCTTGGGGGGACAGGGGAATTCACCCCTCCACTTT.

This clone has only one observation. This rearrangement joins TRBV24-1 to TRBJ1-2; the match to TRBD1 covers 7 bases. The V and J ends lost 1 base and 3 bases, in that order; junction bases with no gene match: 1. CDR3 length: 14 amino acids. Germline CDR1 reads KGHDR; CDR2 reads SFDVKD. The DNA of the CDR3 is TGTGCCACCAGTGATTTCGACAGGGACTATGGCTACACCTTC. It specifies CATSDFDRDYGYTF.

The chain joins TRBV10-2 to TRBJ2-3; 9 bases agree with TRBD1. The V segment lost 8 bases and the J segment 7 bases; nucleotides outside the gene matches: 13. The CDR3 totals 15 residues. Germline V CDR1 and CDR2: WSHSY, SAAADI. The CDR3: CASLTTGQGPNTQYF. In DNA, the CDR3 is TGCGCCAGCCTAACGACAGGACAGGGGCCCAATACGCAGTATTTT.

The CDR3 DNA reads as TGTGCCAGCAGCGATCCTACAGGGCCAAGTTGGGAGACCCAGTACTTC. The encoded protein is CASSDPTGPSWETQYF. The chain uses TRBV5-6 and TRBJ2-5, with a tentative D call TRBD1 (6 bases). The germline CDR1 and CDR2 sequences are SGHDT and YYEEEE. The V end lost 4 bases, the J end lost 5 bases, and 21 bases lay between the germline ends. The length of the CDR3 is 16 residues.

There are a few counts of this clone. The chain combines TRBV3-1 (or the pseudogene TRBV3-2) with TRBJ1-2; D is possibly TRBD1 (6 bases). This CDR3 has 14 amino acids. V gave up 2 bases and J gave up 3 bases, with 10 bases separating them. CDR1 and CDR2 (germline): LGHDT, YNNKEL (reference sequence). The chain's CDR3 is CASSQRTVHYGYTF. For the CDR3, the DNA is TGTGCCAGCAGCCAACGGACAGTTCACTATGGCTACACCTTC.

The chain links TRBV5-1 to TRBJ2-2, with no clear D. The CDR3 has 15 residues. The germline V gene encodes CDR1 SGHRS and CDR2 YFSETQ. The V end was cut by 0 bases, the J end by 2 bases, with 8 bases between. The CDR3 loop reads CASSLAGDNTGELFF. CDR3 bases: TGCGCCAGCAGCTTGGCCGGAGATAACACCGGGGAGCTGTTTTTT.

This chain's CDR3 is CASSQPWGQALIGQFF. The CDR3 DNA follows: TGCGCCAGCAGTCAACCGTGGGGACAGGCTTTGATTGGGCAGTTCTTC. The chain combines TRBV23-1 with TRBJ2-1, with 8 bases aligning to TRBD1. TRBV23-1 is filed as an ORF, its function uncertain. V was pared by 2 bases and J by 12 bases, with 15 bases of the junction left unmatched. The CDR3 is 16 amino acids.